This record concerns one TCR beta chain sequence. The data derive from a study of blood T cell repertoires in COVID-19. The CDR3 loop spans 15 amino acids. From germline, CDR1 is GTSNPN and CDR2 SVGIG (reference sequence). V shed 2 bases and J shed 2 bases, with 16 bases lying between them. Assay used: immunoSEQ multiplex PCR; TCRdb lists only in-frame clones, some missing. The sample lists more than 45,000 clones; roughly 87% were seen once. The chain has TRBV30 and TRBJ2-7; D is possibly TRBD2 (5 bases). This sequence was found in a human donor in a cohort sampled during active COVID-19. The sequenced sample was peripheral blood. CDR3: CAWSLVSGVAYEQYF. The CDR3 nucleotides are TGTGCCTGGAGTCTCGTGAGCGGTGTTGCCTACGAGCAGTACTTC.